Listed here is a single TCR beta chain. Germline CDR1 and CDR2: KGHSH and LQKENI. V was trimmed by 4 bases and J by 4 bases, leaving 17 bases between them. This CDR3 comprises 16 residues. The sample is drawn from a study of blood T cell repertoires in COVID-19. Participants' own reports of clinical history determined their cohort assignment. Profiling relied on immunoSEQ multiplex PCR, and the TCRdb table lists in-frame clones only, not all of them. The sample has about 170,000 clones, roughly 80% seen once. The sequence was obtained from a woman in her 50s who had recovered from COVID-19. V gene TRBV18 combines with J gene TRBJ1-3, with unresolved D. The source material was PBMCs or T cells enriched from blood (not recorded which). The CDR3 nucleotides read TGTGCCAGCTCACAGCAACCCACCACGCGGGGAAACACCATATATTTT. As protein: CASSQQPTTRGNTIYF.